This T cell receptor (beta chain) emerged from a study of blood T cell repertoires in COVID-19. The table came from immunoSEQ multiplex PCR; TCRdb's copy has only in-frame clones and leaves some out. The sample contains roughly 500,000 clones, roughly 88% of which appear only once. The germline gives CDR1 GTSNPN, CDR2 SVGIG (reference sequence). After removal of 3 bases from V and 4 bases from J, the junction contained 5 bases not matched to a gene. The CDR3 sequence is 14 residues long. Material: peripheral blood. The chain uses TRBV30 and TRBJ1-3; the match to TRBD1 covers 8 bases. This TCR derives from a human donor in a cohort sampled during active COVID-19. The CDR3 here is CAWSTGGLGNTIYF. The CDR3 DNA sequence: TGTGCCTGGAGCACAGGGGGTCTGGGAAACACCATATATTTT.